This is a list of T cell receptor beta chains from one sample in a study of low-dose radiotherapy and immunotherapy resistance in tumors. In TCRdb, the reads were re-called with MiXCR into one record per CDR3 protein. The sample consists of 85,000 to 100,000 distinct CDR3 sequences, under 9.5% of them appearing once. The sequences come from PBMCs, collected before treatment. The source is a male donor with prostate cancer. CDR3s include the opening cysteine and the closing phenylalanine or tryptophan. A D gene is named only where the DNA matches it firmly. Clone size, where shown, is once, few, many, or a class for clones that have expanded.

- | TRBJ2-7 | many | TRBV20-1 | TGCAGTGCTAGAGATCAAGGGTCCGAGCAGTACTTC | CSARDQGSEQYF
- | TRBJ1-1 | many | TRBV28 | TGTGCCAGCAGGTACAGACTAATGAACACTGAAGCTTTCTTT | CASRYRLMNTEAFF
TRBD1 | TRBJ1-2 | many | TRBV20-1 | TGCAGTGCTCCCCACAGGGGGCTGGATGGCTACACCTTC | CSAPHRGLDGYTF
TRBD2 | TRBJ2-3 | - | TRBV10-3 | TGTGCCATCTCCTCCGGTCGACTAGCGGGCACAGATACGCAGTATTTT | CAISSGRLAGTDTQYF
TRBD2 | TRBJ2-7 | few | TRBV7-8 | TGTGCCAGCAGCCCGAATTCGGGCGGGAGCGGCGGCGAGCAGTACTTC | CASSPNSGGSGGEQYF
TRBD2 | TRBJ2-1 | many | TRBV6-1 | TGTGCCAGCAGTGAACTTTCCCTGGCTAGCGGGAGGGATGAGCAGTTCTTC | CASSELSLASGRDEQFF
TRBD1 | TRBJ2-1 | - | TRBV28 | TGTGCCAGCAGTTCGCCGGGACAGGGGGCGCCGGATGAGCAGTTCTTC | CASSSPGQGAPDEQFF
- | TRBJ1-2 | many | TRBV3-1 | TGTGCCAGCAGCCAAGATGCGAACTATGGCTACACCTTC | CASSQDANYGYTF
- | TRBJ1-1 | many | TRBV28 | TGTGCCAGCAGGACGGGGCCCACTGAAGCTTTCTTT | CASRTGPTEAFF
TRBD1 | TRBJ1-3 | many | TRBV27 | TGTGCCAGCAGAAGAACAGGGGATGCTGGAAACACCATATATTTT | CASRRTGDAGNTIYF
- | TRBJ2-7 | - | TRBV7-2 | TGTGCCAGCAGCTTAGGTTCACTTCCCTACGAGCAGTACTTC | CASSLGSLPYEQYF
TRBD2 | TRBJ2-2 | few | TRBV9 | TGTGCCAGCAGCGCGCGAGGAGGGGAGGGCACCGGGGAGCTGTTTTTT | CASSARGGEGTGELFF
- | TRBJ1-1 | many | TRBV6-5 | TGTGCCAGCAGTCGCGACACTGAAGCTTTCTTT | CASSRDTEAFF
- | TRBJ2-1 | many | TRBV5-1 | TGCGCCAGCAGCCCTGAAGCGTTAAATGAGCAGTTCTTC | CASSPEALNEQFF
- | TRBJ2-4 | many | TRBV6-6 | TGTGCCAGCAGTTATTCTGGCGCGTTTAATCAGTACTTC | CASSYSGAFNQYF
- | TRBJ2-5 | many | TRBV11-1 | TGTGCCAGCAGCGGGACTCAAGAGACCCAGTACTTC | CASSGTQETQYF
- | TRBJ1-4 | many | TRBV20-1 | TGCAGTGCTAGATCTGGTCAGACAACTAATGAAAAACTGTTTTTT | CSARSGQTTNEKLFF
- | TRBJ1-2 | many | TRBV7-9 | TGTGCCAGCAGACCAGACAGAGGGTATGGCTACACCTTC | CASRPDRGYGYTF
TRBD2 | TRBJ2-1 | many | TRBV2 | TGTGCCAGCAGTTGGACTAGCGGGAGGACCAATGAGCAGTTCTTC | CASSWTSGRTNEQFF
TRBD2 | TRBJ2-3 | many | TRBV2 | TGTGCCAGCAAACTAGCGGGAGAGGTGGATACGCAGTATTTT | CASKLAGEVDTQYF
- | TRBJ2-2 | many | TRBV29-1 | TGCAGCGTTGACAGGGTGAACACCGGGGAGCTGTTTTTT | CSVDRVNTGELFF
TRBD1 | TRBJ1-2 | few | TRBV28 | TGTGCCAGCAGCCGCTCCATCGACAGGGGTAGCTACACCTTC | CASSRSIDRGSYTF
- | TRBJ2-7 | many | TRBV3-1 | TGTGCCAGCAGCCAATCGGCAGGGCCCTACGAGCAGTACTTC | CASSQSAGPYEQYF